The T cell receptor (beta chain) under discussion was sequenced for a study of identical twins (dated by TCRdb to 2016 to 2017). The study in broad terms: To test whether fetal clonotypes persist, this study deep-sequenced TCR alpha and beta repertoires from monozygotic twins, from unrelated adults of various ages, and from cord blood. To rule out contamination, replicate twin experiments were performed at different times with different library preparation protocols.

All donors were healthy Caucasians. The twin cohort comprised three pairs of female monozygotic twins, all aged roughly 18 to 30 years. Positive isolation kits from Invitrogen were used to isolate CD4+ and CD8+ T cell populations. The method behind the library was 5' RACE. Sequencing was carried out with an Illumina HiSeq 2000. A universal primer binding site was introduced by template switching, and a unique molecular identifier was present in the final cDNA, enabling accurate counting of TCR cDNA molecules. First-strand cDNA for TCR alpha and beta chains was synthesized from specific primers in the conserved constant-segment region. To control for contamination, every cDNA library was double barcoded, receiving both a SMART-Mk sample barcode and Illumina barcodes. TruSeq adapter sequences and Illumina sample barcodes were added in two successive PCR steps. Sequencing of the TCR alpha and beta cDNA libraries was done on the Illumina HiSeq platform using custom primers. As for how the authors treated the data: MiGEC processed the raw reads to extract unique molecular identifiers, while MiXCR was used to determine the CDR3 positions. Recombination models were inferred per individual with the repgenHMM and IGoR tools using an EM algorithm. The tcR package in R was used for shared clonotype analysis, with sharing normalized by the product of cloneset sizes. To study raw recombination without the effects of thymic and clonal selection, out-of-frame nonproductive sequences were analyzed. TCRdb trimmed public reads at Q25 via fastp, called clones via MiXCR and kept in-frame beta chains. Each entry is one CDR3 protein sequence, shown with its most common DNA and genes. The V and J calls follow TCRdb's processing rather than the paper's. The sample table holds roughly 230,000 distinct CDR3 sequences, of which around 8% were seen once. Clones ranked in the top ten supply approximately 3% of the sample.

The paper's findings and limits, for the study overall: In monozygotic twins, out-of-frame TCR alpha sharing was systematically underestimated by recombination models, although the models agreed with sharing between unrelated individuals. Out-of-frame TCR alpha sequences shared between twins showed an excess of low generation-probability sequences compared with coincidental sharing between unrelated individuals. Conclusions relied on cross-sectional statistical analysis, since the same donors could not be followed over many years. Abundant cord blood beta clonotypes had fewer insertions, young adult naive repertoires showed a similar but weaker trend, and memory repertoires showed no such trend. Invariant T cells such as MAIT and iNKT could partly confound zero-insertion analyses, though diverse VJ usage argued against this for most clonotypes. In beta out-of-frame sequences, excess twin sharing was weaker, because having fewer shared sequences lowered the signal-to-noise ratio.

This clonotype was counted many times. The clone's antigen remains unknown. Base qualities are not at hand, and no much larger clone is one base apart. Separately, the same data were catalogued under a study of yellow fever vaccine responses in identical twins. The second publication reports: According to the authors, the vaccine-induced T cell response in identical twins seemed to be partly convergent and partly specific to each individual. In the study, vaccine-responding T cell clones were precisely tracked in identical twins.

This TCR derives from a woman aged 18-30 years in good health. Input material: CD8+ T cells sorted from blood.

The DNA is TGTGCCAGCAGCCAGGATCGGACAGGGATCTACGAGCAGTACTTC. Translated, it reads CASSQDRTGIYEQYF. This receptor chain uses TRBV4-2 and TRBJ2-7, with 8 bases aligning to TRBD1. For CDR1 and CDR2, the germline V gene lists LGHNA and YNFKEQ. Unmatched junction bases come to 7, with V trimmed by 3 bases and J by 3 bases. The CDR3 covers 15 residues, taking in both the cysteine and the phenylalanine. This entry keeps only the CDR3 DNA: 45 bases, framed from base 1.